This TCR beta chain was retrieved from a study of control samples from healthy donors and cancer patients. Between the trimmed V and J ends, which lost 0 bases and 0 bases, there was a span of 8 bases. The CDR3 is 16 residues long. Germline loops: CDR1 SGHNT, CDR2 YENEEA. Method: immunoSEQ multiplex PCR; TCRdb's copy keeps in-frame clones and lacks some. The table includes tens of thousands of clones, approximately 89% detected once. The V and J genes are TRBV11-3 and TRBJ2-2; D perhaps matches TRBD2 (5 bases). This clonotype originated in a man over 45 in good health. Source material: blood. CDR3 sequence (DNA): TGTGCCAGCAGCTTAGAGGGAGCCTCGAACACCGGGGAGCTGTTTTTT. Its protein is CASSLEGASNTGELFF.